The present TCR beta chain was sequenced within a study of T cells in Graves' hyperthyroidism and ophthalmopathy. TCR beta CDR3 region amplification was performed from RNA transcripts. TCR CDR3 regions were first amplified by RT-PCR with HTBI primers. MiXCR, run by TCRdb on the multiplex PCR reads, gives a single entry per CDR3 protein. Of over 650,000 distinct CDR3 sequences listed, about 45% are singletons. Study conclusions and caveats: Researchers found most expanded thyroid clonotypes above 0.001 in blood as well.

This clonotype was counted a few times. Its antigen is as yet unknown. The CDR3 sequence is 14 residues long. Germline assignment: CDR1 MNHEY and CDR2 SVGAGI. Trimming shortened V by 4 bases and J by 6 bases, and 15 bases separated the two germline ends. This chain connects TRBV6-5 to TRBJ1-1; D is perhaps TRBD1 (6 bases). Input material: peripheral blood or thyroid tissue (not recorded which). This receptor was taken from an adult man with Graves' disease, either hyperthyroidism or ophthalmopathy (not recorded which). The CDR3 spells CASSFRSWTAEAFF. CDR3 bases: TGTGCCAGCAGTTTCCGATCCTGGACAGCTGAAGCTTTCTTT.